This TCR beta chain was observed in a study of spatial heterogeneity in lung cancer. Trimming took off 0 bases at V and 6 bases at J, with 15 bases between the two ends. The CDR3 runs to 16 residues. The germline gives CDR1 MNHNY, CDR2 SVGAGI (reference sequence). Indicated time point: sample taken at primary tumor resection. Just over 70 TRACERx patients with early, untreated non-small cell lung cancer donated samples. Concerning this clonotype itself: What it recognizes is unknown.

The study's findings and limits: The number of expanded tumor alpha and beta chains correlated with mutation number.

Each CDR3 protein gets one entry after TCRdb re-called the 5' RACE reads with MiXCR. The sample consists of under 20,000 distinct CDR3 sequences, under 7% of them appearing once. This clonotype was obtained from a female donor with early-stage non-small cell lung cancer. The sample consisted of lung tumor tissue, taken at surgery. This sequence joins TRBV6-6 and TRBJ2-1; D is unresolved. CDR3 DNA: TGTGCCAGCAGTTACTCGTATCTAGAGCCCTTCAATGAGCAGTTCTTC. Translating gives CASSYSYLEPFNEQFF.